The present T cell receptor (beta chain) was sequenced within a study of blood T cells in healthy people across ages. For the second PCR, which ran for roughly 7 to 11 cycles, a sample-barcoded 5' primer and a J-beta primer mix were used. TCRdb itself ran the 5' RACE reads through MiXCR, one entry per CDR3 protein. The table records about 780,000 distinct CDR3 sequences, about 45% of them present only once. Study results and caveats: A greater number of naive CD4+ cells and higher diversity distinguished long-lived donors from aged donors.

The CDR3 is 16 amino acids. The germline CDR1 and CDR2 sequences are SGHTA and FQGNSA. Remarks on this clonotype: Antigen: not known. Mismatch with germline at one junction end may stem from a read error.

The source of this sequence is an elderly man in good health. The V gene is TRBV7-2, the J gene TRBJ2-3; 9 bases fit TRBD1. Sequencing used blood. The DNA for the CDR3 is TGTGCCAGCAGCCCCAACACAGGGGGCCGCACAGATACGGAGTATTTT. This encodes CASSPNTGGRTDTEYF.